Below, one T cell receptor (beta chain) is given with its context. What it binds is unknown. This CDR3 spans 14 amino acids. Trimming left V 1 base short and J 2 bases short, with 8 bases between. Germline lookup yields CDR1 SQVTM and CDR2 ANQGSEA. These data are taken from a study of cytomegalovirus exposure and HLA in healthy donors. Overall study findings and caveats: Further analysis, carried out later, found HLA-associated TCR beta chains more clonally expanded than equally common other chains. Donors were assumed by presence/absence analyses to have roughly uniform sequencing depth.

The PCR contained 60 Vbeta and 13 Jbeta primers. In the source study's methods: Later reanalysis found 70 million to 95 million unique TCR beta chains, around 10 million of them shared. Generated by immunoSEQ multiplex PCR, the TCRdb table keeps only in-frame clones and is missing some. V and J calls and clone size are as listed in that table; D and trimming were resolved from the DNA. Of 65,000 to 90,000 clones listed, less than 80% are singletons. This chain links TRBV29-1 with TRBJ2-2; no reliable D call. The clonotype comes from a woman aged 40 to 49 in good health and CMV-seropositive. The specimen was PBMCs. The CDR3 sequence: CSVEAVLNTGELFF. Written as DNA, the CDR3 is TGCAGCGTTGAAGCCGTTCTTAACACCGGGGAGCTGTTTTTT.